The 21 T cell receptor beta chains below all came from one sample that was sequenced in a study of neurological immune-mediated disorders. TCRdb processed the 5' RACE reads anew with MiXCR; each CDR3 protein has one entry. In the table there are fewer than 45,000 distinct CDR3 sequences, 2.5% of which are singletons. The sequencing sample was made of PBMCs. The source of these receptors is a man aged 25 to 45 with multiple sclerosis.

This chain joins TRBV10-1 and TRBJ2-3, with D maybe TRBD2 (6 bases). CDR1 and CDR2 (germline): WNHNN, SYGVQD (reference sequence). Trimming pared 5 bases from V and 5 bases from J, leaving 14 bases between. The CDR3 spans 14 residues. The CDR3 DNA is TGCGCCAGCAGTTCGACCGGGCGGGGAGATACGCAGTATTTT. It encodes CASSSTGRGDTQYF.

The CDR3 protein is CASSDRQGPDTQYF. The DNA for the CDR3 is TGTGCCAGCAGTGACCGACAGGGGCCAGATACGCAGTATTTT. The V call is TRBV25-1, the J call TRBJ2-3, with TRBD1 identical over 8 bases. V was pared by 3 bases and J by 4 bases, with 3 bases of the junction left unmatched. CDR1 is MGHDK and CDR2 is SYGVNS in the germline V gene. This CDR3 region has 14 residues.

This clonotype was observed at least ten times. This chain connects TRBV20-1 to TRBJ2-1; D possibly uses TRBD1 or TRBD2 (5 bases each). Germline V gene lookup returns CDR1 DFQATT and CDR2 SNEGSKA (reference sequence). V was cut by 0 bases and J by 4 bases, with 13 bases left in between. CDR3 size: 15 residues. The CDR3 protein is CSARDPPEGYNEQFF. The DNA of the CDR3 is TGCAGTGCTAGAGATCCCCCAGAGGGGTACAATGAGCAGTTCTTC.

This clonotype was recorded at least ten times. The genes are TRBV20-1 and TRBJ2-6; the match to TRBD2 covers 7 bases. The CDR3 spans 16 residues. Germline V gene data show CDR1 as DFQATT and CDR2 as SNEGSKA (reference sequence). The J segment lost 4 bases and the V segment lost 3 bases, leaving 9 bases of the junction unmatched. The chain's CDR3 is CSARSTSLGGANVLTF. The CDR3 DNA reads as TGCAGTGCTAGGTCGACTAGCTTGGGAGGGGCCAACGTCCTGACTTTC.

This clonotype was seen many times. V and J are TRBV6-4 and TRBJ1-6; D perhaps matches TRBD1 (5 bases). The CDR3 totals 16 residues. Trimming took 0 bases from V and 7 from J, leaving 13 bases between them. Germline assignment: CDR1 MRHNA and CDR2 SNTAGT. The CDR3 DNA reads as TGTGCCAGCAGTGACTCGAGCACAGGAGAGAATTCACCCCTCCACTTT. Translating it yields CASSDSSTGENSPLHF.

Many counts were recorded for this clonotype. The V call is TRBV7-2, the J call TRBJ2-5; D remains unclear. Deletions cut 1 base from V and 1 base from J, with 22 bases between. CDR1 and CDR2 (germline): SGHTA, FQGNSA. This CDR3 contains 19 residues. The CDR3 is CASSLEAQPSIGPQETQYF. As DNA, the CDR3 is TGTGCCAGCAGCTTAGAGGCCCAGCCCTCGATTGGTCCCCAAGAGACCCAGTACTTC. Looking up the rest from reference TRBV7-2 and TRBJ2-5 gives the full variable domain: GAGVSQSPSNKVTEKGKDVELRCDPISGHTALYWYRQSLGQGLEFLIYFQGNSAPDKSGLPSDRFSAERTGGSVSTLTIQRTQQEDSAVYLCASSLEAQPSIGPQETQYFGPGTRLLVL.

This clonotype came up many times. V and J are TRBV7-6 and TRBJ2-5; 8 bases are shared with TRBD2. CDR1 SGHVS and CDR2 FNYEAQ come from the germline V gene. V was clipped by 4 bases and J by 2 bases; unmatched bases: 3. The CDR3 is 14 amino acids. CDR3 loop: CASSSSSGQETQYF. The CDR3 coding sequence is TGTGCCAGCAGCTCCTCTAGCGGGCAAGAGACCCAGTACTTC.

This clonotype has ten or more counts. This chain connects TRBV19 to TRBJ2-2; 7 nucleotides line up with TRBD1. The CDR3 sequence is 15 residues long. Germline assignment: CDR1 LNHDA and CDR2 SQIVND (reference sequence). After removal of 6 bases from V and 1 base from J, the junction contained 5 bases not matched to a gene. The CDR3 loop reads CASRIRQGNTGELFF. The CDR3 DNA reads TGTGCCAGTAGGATAAGACAGGGGAACACCGGGGAGCTGTTTTTT.

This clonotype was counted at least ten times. CDR3 bases: TGCGCCAGCAGGTCGGACTTTGCGAATGAAAAACTGTTTTTT. Amino acids: CASRSDFANEKLFF. The chain is built from TRBV5-1 and TRBJ1-4; D gene uncertain. Germline V CDR1 and CDR2: SGHRS, YFSETQ. Trimming cost V 5 bases and J 5 bases, with 13 bases left between them. CDR3 length: 14 amino acids. Variable domain in full (rest from reference TRBV5-1 and TRBJ1-4): KAGVTQTPRYLIKTRGQQVTLSCSPISGHRSVSWYQQTPGQGLQFLFEYFSETQRNKGNFPGRFSGRQFSNSRSEMNVSTLELGDSALYLCASRSDFANEKLFFGSGTQLSVL.

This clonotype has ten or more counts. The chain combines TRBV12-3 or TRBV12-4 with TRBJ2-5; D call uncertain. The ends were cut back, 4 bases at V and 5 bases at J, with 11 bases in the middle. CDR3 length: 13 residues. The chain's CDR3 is CASSYWGAETQYF. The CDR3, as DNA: TGTGCCAGCAGTTACTGGGGTGCCGAGACCCAGTACTTC.

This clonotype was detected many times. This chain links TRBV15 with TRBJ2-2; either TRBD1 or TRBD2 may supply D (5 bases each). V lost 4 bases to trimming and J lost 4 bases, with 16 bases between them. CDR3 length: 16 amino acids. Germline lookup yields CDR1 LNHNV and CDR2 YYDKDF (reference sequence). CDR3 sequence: CATSIPSRDVTGELFF. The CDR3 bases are TGTGCCACCAGCATCCCATCCCGGGACGTCACCGGGGAGCTGTTTTTT.

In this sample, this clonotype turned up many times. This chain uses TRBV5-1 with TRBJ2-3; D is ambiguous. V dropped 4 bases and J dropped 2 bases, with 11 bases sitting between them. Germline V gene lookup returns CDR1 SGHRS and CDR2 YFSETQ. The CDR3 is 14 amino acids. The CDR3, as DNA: TGCGCCAGCAGCCCCCACCGTTCCACAGATACGCAGTATTTT. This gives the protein CASSPHRSTDTQYF. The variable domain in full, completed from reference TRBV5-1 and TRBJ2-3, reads KAGVTQTPRYLIKTRGQQVTLSCSPISGHRSVSWYQQTPGQGLQFLFEYFSETQRNKGNFPGRFSGRQFSNSRSEMNVSTLELGDSALYLCASSPHRSTDTQYFGPGTRLTVL.

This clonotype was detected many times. The CDR3: CASSLDRGRNVEQFF. Here the CDR3 DNA reads TGCGCCAGCAGCCTGGACAGGGGTCGAAACGTCGAGCAGTTCTTC. The chain employs TRBV4-3 and TRBJ2-1, with 9 bases lining up with TRBD1. Trimming cost V 4 bases and J 10 bases; bases outside gene matches: 11. The length of the CDR3 is 15 residues. The germline CDR1 and CDR2 sequences are LGHNA and YSLEER.

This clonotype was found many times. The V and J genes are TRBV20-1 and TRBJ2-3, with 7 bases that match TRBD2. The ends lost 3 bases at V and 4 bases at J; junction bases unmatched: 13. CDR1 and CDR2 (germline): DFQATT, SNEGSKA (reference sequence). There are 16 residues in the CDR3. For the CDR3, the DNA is TGCAGTGCTAGGCGTTTTGCGGGAGAAGAGGCAGATACGCAGTATTTT. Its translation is CSARRFAGEEADTQYF.

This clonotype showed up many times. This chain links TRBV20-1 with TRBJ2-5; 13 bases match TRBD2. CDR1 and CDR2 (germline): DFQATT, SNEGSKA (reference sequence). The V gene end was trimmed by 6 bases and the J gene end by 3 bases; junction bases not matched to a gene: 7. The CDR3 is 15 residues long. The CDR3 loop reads CSAYDGLAGEETQYF. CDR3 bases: TGCAGTGCCTATGACGGACTAGCGGGGGAAGAGACCCAGTACTTC.

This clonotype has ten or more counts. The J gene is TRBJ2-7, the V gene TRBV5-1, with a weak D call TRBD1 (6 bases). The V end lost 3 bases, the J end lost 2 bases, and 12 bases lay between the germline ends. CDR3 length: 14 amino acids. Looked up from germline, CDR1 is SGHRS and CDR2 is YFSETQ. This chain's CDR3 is CASSYSGTTYEQYF. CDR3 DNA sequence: TGCGCCAGCAGCTACTCCGGGACAACCTACGAGCAGTACTTC.

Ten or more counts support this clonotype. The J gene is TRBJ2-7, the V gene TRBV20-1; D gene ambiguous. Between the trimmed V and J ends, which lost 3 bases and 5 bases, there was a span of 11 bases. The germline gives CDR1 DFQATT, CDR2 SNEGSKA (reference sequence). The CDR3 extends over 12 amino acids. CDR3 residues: CSASVARNEQYF. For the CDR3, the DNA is TGCAGTGCTAGCGTAGCTCGAAACGAGCAGTACTTC.

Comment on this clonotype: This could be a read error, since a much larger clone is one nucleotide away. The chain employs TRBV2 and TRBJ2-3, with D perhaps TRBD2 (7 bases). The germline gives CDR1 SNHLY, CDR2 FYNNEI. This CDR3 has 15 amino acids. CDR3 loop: CASSRTRGSTDTKYF. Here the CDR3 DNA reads TGTGCCAGCAGTCGGACTAGGGGGAGCACAGATACGAAGTATTTT.

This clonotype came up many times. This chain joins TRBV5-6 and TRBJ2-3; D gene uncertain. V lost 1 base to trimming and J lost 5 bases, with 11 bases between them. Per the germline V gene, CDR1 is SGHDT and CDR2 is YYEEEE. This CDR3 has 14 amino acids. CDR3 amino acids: CASSLTYPGDTQYF. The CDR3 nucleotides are TGTGCCAGCAGCTTGACTTACCCCGGAGATACGCAGTATTTT.

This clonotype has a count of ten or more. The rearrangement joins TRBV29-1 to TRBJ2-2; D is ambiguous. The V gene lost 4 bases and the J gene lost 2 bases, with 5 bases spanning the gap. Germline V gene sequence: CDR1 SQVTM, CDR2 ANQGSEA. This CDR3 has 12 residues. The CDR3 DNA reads TGCAGCGTTGTTAAAAACACCGGGGAGCTGTTTTTT. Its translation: CSVVKNTGELFF.

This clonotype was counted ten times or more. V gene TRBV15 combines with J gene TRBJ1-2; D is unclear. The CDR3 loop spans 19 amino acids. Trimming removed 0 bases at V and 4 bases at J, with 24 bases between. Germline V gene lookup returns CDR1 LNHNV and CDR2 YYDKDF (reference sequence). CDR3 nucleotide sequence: TGTGCCACCAGCAGAGATAGGAGGGCAGTGCAGTTTGGGTTCTATGGCTACACCTTC. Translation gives CATSRDRRAVQFGFYGYTF.